A single sample is the source of the 3 T cell receptor beta chains below, sequenced in a study of shared clonotypes between healthy human individuals. Positive CCR7 selection of CD45RO-negative cells yielded the naive CD8 cells, and terminally differentiated effector memory CD45RA+ cells were excluded. Produced via immunoSEQ multiplex PCR; TCRdb's table is partial and in-frame only. In the table there are approximately 590,000 clones, 95% to 96% of which are singletons. Sequencing was carried out using naive CD8+ T cells sorted from blood. These receptors all stem from a woman aged 25-40 years in good health.

The J gene is TRBJ2-7, the V gene TRBV2; TRBD2 agrees at 14 bases. V gave up 3 bases and J gave up 2 bases; unmatched junction bases: 3. The CDR3 is 16 residues long. CDR1 is SNHLY and CDR2 is FYNNEI in the germline V gene. DNA of the CDR3: TGTGCCAGCAGTGAGGGACTAGCGGGAGTAACCTACGAGCAGTACTTC. Translated: CASSEGLAGVTYEQYF. The whole variable domain, filled in from reference TRBV2 and TRBJ2-7, reads EPEVTQTPSHQVTQMGQEVILRCVPISNHLYFYWYRQILGQKVEFLVSFYNNEISEKSEIFDDQFSVERPDGSNFTLKIRSTKLEDSAMYFCASSEGLAGVTYEQYFGPGTRLTVT.

The gene calls are TRBV28 and TRBJ1-2, with TRBD1 matching over 7 bases. The V segment lost 7 bases and the J segment 4 bases; nucleotides outside the gene matches: 6. Germline CDR1 is MDHEN and CDR2 is SYDVKM. This CDR3 has 13 residues. CDR3: CASTGTDFYGYTF. DNA for the CDR3: TGTGCCAGCACCGGGACAGACTTCTATGGCTACACCTTC.

The chain has TRBV10-1 and TRBJ2-7; TRBD1 agrees at 7 bases. Unmatched junction bases numbered 1, after V lost 4 bases and J lost 1 base. Germline lookup yields CDR1 WNHNN and CDR2 SYGVQD (reference sequence). The CDR3 is made up of 13 amino acids. The CDR3 region is CASSGQGSYEQYF. The DNA for the CDR3 is TGCGCCAGCAGTGGACAGGGTTCCTACGAGCAGTACTTC.